This T cell receptor beta chain stems from a study of radiation and T cells in renal cell carcinoma. Overall study results and limits: Compared with controls, irradiated tumors showed greater TCR clonality. Only small tumor regions of 0.95 to 1 g were sampled.

Noted treatment: treatment-naive control, cytoreductive nephrectomy. Control samples are tumors resected by cytoreductive nephrectomy without prior radiation. Control tumors came from several females and about a dozen males, aged 40 to 82. Some clones are missing from TCRdb's copy, which holds only in-frame ones; the method was immunoSEQ multiplex PCR. The sample shows about 16,000 clones, approximately 60% of them seen only once. The CDR3 contains 13 residues. V was pared by 5 bases and J by 4 bases, with 12 bases between. CDR1 and CDR2 (germline): SGHAT, FQNNGV. Remarks on this clone: The antigen remains unidentified.

This chain uses TRBV11-2 with TRBJ2-7; D possibly corresponds to TRBD1 (6 bases). The clonotype comes from a man aged 60-69 years with renal cell carcinoma. The sequencing used tumor tissue, collected from a patient whose treatment was nephrectomy without radiotherapy. The CDR3 is CASSPPDSYEQYF. CDR3 in DNA: TGTGCCAGCAGCCCCCCGGACAGTTACGAGCAGTACTTC.